The present T cell receptor (beta chain) was sequenced within a study of Graves' ophthalmopathy and Graves' hyperthyroidism. Whole-study findings and limits: Most thyroid-expanded clonotypes exceeding 0.001 frequency were also found in blood. The 13-signature model separated ophthalmopathy from stable hyperthyroidism at roughly 88% sensitivity and around 81% specificity.

Germline CDR1 is SNHLY and CDR2 is FYNNEI. The CDR3 is 13 amino acids. V gave up 6 bases and J gave up 7 bases; unmatched junction bases: 6. The sequenced template was RNA, covering the TCR beta CDR3 region. The workflow started with a first-round RT-PCR run with HTBI primers and then moved on to a second-round multiplex PCR. TCRdb reprocessed the multiplex PCR reads via MiXCR and lists one record per CDR3 protein. The table has about 550,000 distinct CDR3 sequences, under 45% seen once; the top ten hold over 3.5%. As concerns this clonotype: Its antigen is still unknown.

Sequenced input: peripheral blood or thyroid tissue (not recorded which). This TCR was sampled from an adult man with Graves' hyperthyroidism. The rearrangement uses TRBV2 and TRBJ1-5, with 7 bases identical to TRBD1. The CDR3: CASRNPGQQPQHF. In nucleotides, the CDR3 is TGTGCCAGCAGGAATCCGGGACAGCAGCCCCAGCATTTT.